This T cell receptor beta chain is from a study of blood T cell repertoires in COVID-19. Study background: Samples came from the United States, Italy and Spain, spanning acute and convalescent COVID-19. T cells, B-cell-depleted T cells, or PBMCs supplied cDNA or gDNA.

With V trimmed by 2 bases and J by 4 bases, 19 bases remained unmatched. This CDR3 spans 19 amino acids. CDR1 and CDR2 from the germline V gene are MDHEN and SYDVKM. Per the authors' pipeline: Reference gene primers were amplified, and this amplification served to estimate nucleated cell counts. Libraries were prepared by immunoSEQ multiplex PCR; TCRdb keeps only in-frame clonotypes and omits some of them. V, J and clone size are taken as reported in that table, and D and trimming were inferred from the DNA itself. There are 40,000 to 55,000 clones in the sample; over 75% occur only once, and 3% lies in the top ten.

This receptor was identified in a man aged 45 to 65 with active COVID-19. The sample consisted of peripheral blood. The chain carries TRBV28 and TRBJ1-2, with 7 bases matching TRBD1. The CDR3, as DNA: TGTGCCAGCAGTTTAAGGGTGGGGCCCGTGGGACAGAGAACCTATGGCTACACCTTC. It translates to CASSLRVGPVGQRTYGYTF.